Below, 24 T cell receptor beta chains from the same sample are listed, as sequenced in a study of blood T cell repertoires in COVID-19. TCRdb keeps only in-frame clones here, not all; method: immunoSEQ multiplex PCR. The sample has fewer than 300,000 clones; around 84% are singletons. The sequenced material came from PBMCs or T cells enriched from blood (not recorded which). The receptors originated from a woman aged 45 to 65 who had recovered from COVID-19.

The V and J genes are TRBV19 and TRBJ1-4, with D possibly TRBD1 on 5 matching bases. The CDR3 runs to 15 residues. Trimming shortened V by 5 bases and J by 2 bases, and 12 bases separated the two germline ends. Germline values: CDR1 LNHDA, CDR2 SQIVND (reference sequence). CDR3 amino acids: CASSATGSTNEKLFF. In DNA form, the CDR3 reads TGTGCCAGTAGTGCAACAGGATCGACTAATGAAAAACTGTTTTTT.

V gene TRBV5-5 combines with J gene TRBJ1-1; 7 bases match TRBD1. The CDR3 contains 15 residues. Germline CDR1 reads SGHKS; CDR2 reads YYEKEE (reference sequence). The ends lost 5 bases at V and 1 base at J; junction bases unmatched: 8. CDR3 bases: TGTGCCAGCAGATTAGGGGGCAAAGGGAACACTGAAGCTTTCTTT. Protein sequence: CASRLGGKGNTEAFF. The full variable domain, rest sourced from reference TRBV5-5 and TRBJ1-1, is DAGVTQSPTHLIKTRGQQVTLRCSPISGHKSVSWYQQVLGQGPQFIFQYYEKEERGRGNFPDRFSARQFPNYSSELNVNALLLGDSALYLCASRLGGKGNTEAFFGQGTRLTVV.

The V gene is TRBV3-1 (or the pseudogene TRBV3-2), the J gene TRBJ2-3, with 7 bases identical to TRBD1. The CDR3 contains 14 residues. Trimming took 6 bases from V and 6 from J; bases not matched to a gene: 9. Germline CDR1 LGHDT, CDR2 YNNKEL (reference sequence). CDR3 in amino acids: CASSYRQGADTQYF. CDR3 DNA sequence: TGTGCCAGCAGTTACCGACAGGGCGCGGATACGCAGTATTTT.

This chain links TRBV30 with TRBJ1-4; 10 bases agree with TRBD1. The CDR3 is 17 residues long. The germline CDR1 and CDR2 sequences are GTSNPN and SVGIG (reference sequence). The J segment lost 9 bases and the V segment lost 1 base, leaving 14 bases of the junction unmatched. Written as DNA, the CDR3 is TGTGCCTGGAGTGCCCAAAGACAGGGGGCAGACTTACAAAAACTGTTTTTT. As protein: CAWSAQRQGADLQKLFF.

CDR3 residues: CASSLAGMGAGTEAFF. CDR3 DNA sequence: TGTGCCAGCAGCTTAGCGGGGATGGGGGCGGGCACTGAAGCTTTCTTT. This chain connects TRBV11-2 to TRBJ1-1, with a tentative D call TRBD1 (6 bases). V was shortened by 1 base and J by 4 bases, with 16 bases between the two germline ends. The germline V gene has CDR1 SGHAT and CDR2 FQNNGV. The CDR3 is made up of 16 amino acids.

V is TRBV4-1 and J is TRBJ1-1; 9 nucleotides match TRBD1. Germline V gene lookup returns CDR1 MGHRA and CDR2 YSYEKL. The J segment lost 5 bases and the V segment lost 4 bases, leaving 11 bases of the junction unmatched. The CDR3 is 16 amino acids. CDR3 coding DNA: TGCGCCAGCAGCCCGAGGGGGGACAGGGTTAGGACTGAAGCTTTCTTT. This translates into CASSPRGDRVRTEAFF.

The CDR3 coding sequence is TGTGCCAGCAGTCCCGGACTGGGGTCTGGTCAGCCCCAGCATTTT. Translation: CASSPGLGSGQPQHF. This chain uses TRBV6-5 with TRBJ1-5; D gene uncertain. There are 15 residues in the CDR3. The germline CDR1 and CDR2 sequences are MNHEY and SVGAGI. The germline V and J ends were trimmed by 5 bases and 6 bases, with 17 bases remaining between them.

The V call is TRBV7-9, the J call TRBJ2-2; D is possibly TRBD1 (5 bases). Trimming shortened V by 1 base and J by 5 bases, and 8 bases separated the two germline ends. Germline assignment: CDR1 SEHNR and CDR2 FQNEAQ (reference sequence). The CDR3 extends over 14 amino acids. CDR3 DNA: TGTGCCAGCAGCTTAGGGGGCGTGACCGGGGAGCTGTTTTTT. Amino acids: CASSLGGVTGELFF. Full variable domain (outside the CDR3, taken from reference TRBV7-9 and TRBJ2-2): DTGVSQNPRHKITKRGQNVTFRCDPISEHNRLYWYRQTLGQGPEFLTYFQNEAQLEKSRLLSDRFSAERPKGSFSTLEIQRTEQGDSAMYLCASSLGGVTGELFFGEGSRLTVL.

Remarks on this clone: Other DNA sequences in the sample encode the same CDR3. The chain combines TRBV6-5 with TRBJ1-5, with no clear D. CDR3 length equals 15 residues. Germline V gene lookup returns CDR1 MNHEY and CDR2 SVGAGI. V was cut by 6 bases and J by 4 bases, with 16 bases left in between. The chain's CDR3 is CASSPGRAGNQPQHF. The CDR3 bases are TGTGCCAGCAGCCCCGGGAGGGCTGGAAATCAGCCCCAGCATTTT.

CDR3 residues: CASSELAGIVETQYF. CDR3 nucleotide sequence: TGTGCCAGCAGTGAACTAGCGGGAATCGTAGAGACCCAGTACTTC. This chain joins TRBV2 and TRBJ2-5; the match to TRBD2 covers 9 bases. Germline V CDR1 and CDR2: SNHLY, FYNNEI. V lost 2 bases to trimming and J lost 4 bases; unmatched junction nucleotides: 5. The CDR3 has 15 amino acids.

This clone was seen once. This chain links TRBV10-2 with TRBJ1-1, with 8 bases matching TRBD1. CDR3 length equals 13 residues. V trimming: 4 bases; J trimming: 4 bases; junction bases outside the gene matches: 2. The germline CDR1 and CDR2 sequences are WSHSY and SAAADI. In DNA form, the CDR3 reads TGCGCCAGCAGTGGACAGGGGTTCACTGAAGCTTTCTTT. It is translated as CASSGQGFTEAFF.

This clone was counted between two and nine times. The sample has other DNA sequences that encode this CDR3 too. The chain has TRBV7-2 and TRBJ1-2; TRBD1 matches at 7 bases. The germline CDR1 and CDR2 sequences are SGHTA and FQGNSA. This CDR3 spans 15 amino acids. V dropped 1 base and J dropped 0; count of bases not matched to a gene: 2. The CDR3 DNA follows: TGTGCCAGCAGCTTAGGGCAGGGGGCTAACTATGGCTACACCTTC. Encoded protein: CASSLGQGANYGYTF.

This chain links TRBV9 with TRBJ2-1; D perhaps matches TRBD2 (6 bases). Germline values: CDR1 SGDLS, CDR2 YYNGEE. This CDR3 is built from 15 residues. V lost 0 bases and J lost 3, with 10 bases in between. Here the CDR3 reads CASSVDQGLYNEQFF. The DNA for the CDR3 is TGTGCCAGCAGCGTAGACCAGGGACTCTACAATGAGCAGTTCTTC. Full variable domain (missing parts from reference TRBV9 and TRBJ2-1): DSGVTQTPKHLITATGQRVTLRCSPRSGDLSVYWYQQSLDQGLQFLIQYYNGEERAKGNILERFSAQQFPDLHSELNLSSLELGDSALYFCASSVDQGLYNEQFFGPGTRLTVL.

The chain couples TRBV3-1 (or the pseudogene TRBV3-2) to TRBJ1-1; D perhaps matches TRBD1 (6 bases). Between the trimmed V and J ends, which lost 0 bases and 11 bases, there was a span of 19 bases. Per the germline V gene, CDR1 is LGHDT and CDR2 is YNNKEL (reference sequence). The CDR3 totals 15 residues. The CDR3 region is CASSQEAGAPIPAFF. The CDR3 nucleotides read TGTGCCAGCAGCCAAGAAGCAGGGGCCCCGATTCCGGCTTTCTTT.

The chain links TRBV25-1 to TRBJ1-2, with 10 positions matching TRBD1. The J segment lost 2 bases and the V segment lost 4 bases, leaving 7 bases of the junction unmatched. The CDR3 sequence is 16 residues long. The germline gives CDR1 MGHDK, CDR2 SYGVNS. The CDR3, as DNA: TGTGCCAGCAGTGCCTCCGACAGGGGGCCCAACTATGGCTACACCTTC. This sequence encodes CASSASDRGPNYGYTF.

The chain joins TRBV27 to TRBJ1-1; D remains unclear. The V end was cut by 6 bases, the J end by 7 bases, with 15 bases between. This CDR3 contains 13 residues. Germline assignment: CDR1 MNHEY and CDR2 SMNVEV (reference sequence). The CDR3 DNA reads as TGTGCCAGCAGGGATAACAGTGGCTATGAAGCTTTCTTT. This translates into CASRDNSGYEAFF.

The chain combines TRBV11-3 with TRBJ1-2, with D possibly TRBD1 on 6 matching bases. The CDR3 is 12 residues long. Trimming removed 3 bases from V and 6 bases from J, with 8 bases in between. The germline gives CDR1 SGHNT, CDR2 YENEEA. In DNA, the CDR3 is TGTGCCAGCAGCTTTACAGGGAATGGCTACACCTTC. Protein sequence: CASSFTGNGYTF.

The chain employs TRBV19 and TRBJ1-3, with TRBD1 identical over 8 bases. V lost 5 bases and J lost 5; bases outside the gene matches: 14. From germline, CDR1 is LNHDA and CDR2 SQIVND (reference sequence). The CDR3 runs to 17 residues. The CDR3 nucleotides read TGTGCCAGTAGTCCCCGGGACAGGAATTTCTGGAGAAACACCATATATTTT. Protein product: CASSPRDRNFWRNTIYF. Full variable domain (missing parts from reference TRBV19 and TRBJ1-3): DGGITQSPKYLFRKEGQNVTLSCEQNLNHDAMYWYRQDPGQGLRLIYYSQIVNDFQKGDIAEGYSVSREKKESFPLTVTSAQKNPTAFYLCASSPRDRNFWRNTIYFGEGSWLTVV.

The DNA of the CDR3 is TGTGCCTGGAGTGGGGGCCCGAATTCACCCCTCCACTTT. Residues: CAWSGGPNSPLHF. The J gene is TRBJ1-6, the V gene TRBV30, with TRBD1 as a possible D gene (5 bases). The CDR3 extends over 13 amino acids. Germline V gene sequence: CDR1 GTSNPN, CDR2 SVGIG (reference sequence). V lost 1 base and J lost 7, with 8 bases in between.

The chain carries TRBV11-2 and TRBJ1-1; tentative D call: TRBD1 (5 bases). V lost 5 bases to trimming and J lost 3 bases, with 16 bases between them. This CDR3 spans 15 amino acids. Looked up from germline, CDR1 is SGHAT and CDR2 is FQNNGV. This CDR3 is CASSPPGRGYTEAFF. CDR3 coding DNA: TGTGCCAGCAGCCCCCCAGGACGGGGGTACACTGAAGCTTTCTTT. The full variable domain, in which reference TRBV11-2 and TRBJ1-1 provide the parts outside the CDR3, is EAGVAQSPRYKIIEKRQSVAFWCNPISGHATLYWYQQILGQGPKLLIQFQNNGVVDDSQLPKDRFSAERLKGVDSTLKIQPAKLEDSAVYLCASSPPGRGYTEAFFGQGTRLTVV.

This chain uses TRBV7-2 with TRBJ2-5; 10 bases fit TRBD1. V trimming: 6 bases; J trimming: 5 bases; junction bases outside the gene matches: 0. Germline V gene lookup returns CDR1 SGHTA and CDR2 FQGNSA. The CDR3 has 12 residues. The CDR3 sequence: CASRGQGETQYF. The CDR3 DNA reads TGTGCCAGCAGGGGACAGGGGGAGACCCAGTACTTC.

The V and J genes are TRBV28 and TRBJ1-1, with 12 bases identical to TRBD1. The V gene's germline CDR1 is MDHEN and CDR2 SYDVKM. The CDR3 has 14 residues. Trimming at V came to 6 bases and at J to 5 bases, leaving 4 bases not matched to a gene. DNA of the CDR3: TGTGCCAGCAGCGGGACAGGGGGCACGACTGAAGCTTTCTTT. It is translated as CASSGTGGTTEAFF. The variable domain in full, completed from reference TRBV28 and TRBJ1-1, reads DVKVTQSSRYLVKRTGEKVFLECVQDMDHENMFWYRQDPGLGLRLIYFSYDVKMKEKGDIPEGYSVSREKKERFSLILESASTNQTSMYLCASSGTGGTTEAFFGQGTRLTVV.

The chain carries TRBV3-1 (or the pseudogene TRBV3-2) and TRBJ1-3; D gene unclear. This CDR3 comprises 15 residues. In germline, CDR1 is LGHDT, CDR2 YNNKEL (reference sequence). Trimming pared 7 bases from V and 0 bases from J, leaving 13 bases between. CDR3 coding DNA: TGTGCCAGCACCCCAGACCTTTTCTCTGGAAACACCATATATTTT. This gives the protein CASTPDLFSGNTIYF.

This clone has a single count. This chain links TRBV18 with TRBJ1-1; TRBD1 is a possible D gene (5 bases). V gave up 2 bases and J gave up 1 base, with 14 bases separating them. Germline V gives CDR1 KGHSH, CDR2 LQKENI. The CDR3 is made up of 16 amino acids. In DNA, the CDR3 is TGTGCCAGCTCACCAAGGTCAGGGTCACGGAACACTGAAGCTTTCTTT. Amino acid sequence: CASSPRSGSRNTEAFF.